The 22 T cell receptor beta chains listed next were all sequenced from one sample in a study of T-cell memory formation after mild COVID-19. TCRdb analysed the 5' RACE reads with MiXCR anew, one entry per CDR3 protein. The data contain hundreds of thousands of distinct CDR3 sequences, approximately 15% of them singletons. Source material: PBMCs or a T cell subset sorted from them (not recorded which). These receptors all stem from a man younger than 35 who had mild COVID-19 (a few samples of this study predate the infection). Cell type and time point are not known.

V and J are TRBV4-1 and TRBJ2-5; TRBD1 aligns across 7 bases. The germline V gene encodes CDR1 MGHRA and CDR2 YSYEKL. The ends lost 3 bases at V and 4 bases at J; junction bases unmatched: 11. This CDR3 region has 16 residues. The CDR3 DNA follows: TGCGCCAGCAGCCAGGGTGGAAGGGCAGGGGGAGAGACCCAGTACTTC. Its translation is CASSQGGRAGGETQYF.

This clonotype was recorded a few times. The J gene is TRBJ1-1, the V gene TRBV9; TRBD1 agrees at 9 bases. This CDR3 is 16 amino acids long. Germline V CDR1 and CDR2: SGDLS, YYNGEE. J lost 3 bases, V lost 3 bases, and 9 bases had no gene match. The CDR3 DNA reads TGTGCCAGCAGCGCAAACCGACAGGGGGACGACACTGAAGCTTTCTTT. Translation gives CASSANRQGDDTEAFF.

This clonotype was found many times. V gene TRBV5-1 combines with J gene TRBJ2-1; 14 bases align to TRBD2. V gave up 4 bases and J gave up 9 bases; unmatched junction bases: 6. The CDR3 spans 15 residues. The germline V gene has CDR1 SGHRS and CDR2 YFSETQ. CDR3 nucleotide sequence: TGCGCCAGCAGCCCGGGGACTAGCGGGGGATCTGAGCAGTTCTTC. Encoded protein: CASSPGTSGGSEQFF. Filled out from reference TRBV5-1 and TRBJ2-1, the complete variable domain reads KAGVTQTPRYLIKTRGQQVTLSCSPISGHRSVSWYQQTPGQGLQFLFEYFSETQRNKGNFPGRFSGRQFSNSRSEMNVSTLELGDSALYLCASSPGTSGGSEQFFGPGTRLTVL.

The chain recombines TRBV7-9 with TRBJ1-6; TRBD1 is a possible D gene (6 bases). V lost 1 base and J lost 9, with 13 bases in between. Germline V gene data show CDR1 as SEHNR and CDR2 as FQNEAQ (reference sequence). This CDR3 region has 15 residues. The CDR3 DNA sequence: TGTGCCAGCAGCTTAGAGCCAGGGGACGGTTCACCCCTCCACTTT. Residues: CASSLEPGDGSPLHF.

This clonotype was detected a few times. This chain joins TRBV5-1 and TRBJ1-6, with unresolved D. The V gene lost 8 bases and the J gene lost 6 bases, with 18 bases spanning the gap. Germline values: CDR1 SGHRS, CDR2 YFSETQ. This CDR3 has 15 amino acids. In nucleotides, the CDR3 is TGCGCCAGTCGCCCTTTAGGGCTCCTTAATTCACCCCTCCACTTT. Amino acids: CASRPLGLLNSPLHF.

The rearrangement uses TRBV7-3 and TRBJ2-1; 8 nucleotides match TRBD2. J gave up 3 bases and V 2 bases, and 3 bases lay outside the gene matches. The germline V gene has CDR1 SGHTA and CDR2 FQGTGA. The CDR3 is 15 amino acids. CDR3 nucleotide sequence: TGTGCCAGCAGCTTATCGCGGGGGGACTACAATGAGCAGTTCTTC. It is translated as CASSLSRGDYNEQFF. Using reference TRBV7-3 and TRBJ2-1 for the parts outside the CDR3, the full variable domain is GAGVSQTPSNKVTEKGKYVELRCDPISGHTALYWYRQSLGQGPEFLIYFQGTGAADDSGLPNDRFFAVRPEGSVSTLKIQRTERGDSAVYLCASSLSRGDYNEQFFGPGTRLTVL.

This clonotype was picked up a small number of times. CDR3 coding DNA: TGTGCCAGCAGTTTCGCGAGCGGGGGCTCAGGAGAGACCCAGTACTTC. Encoded protein: CASSFASGGSGETQYF. The chain couples TRBV12-3 or TRBV12-4 to TRBJ2-5, with 8 bases aligning to TRBD2. Unmatched junction bases numbered 10, after V lost 3 bases and J lost 4 bases. The CDR3 consists of 16 residues.

The J gene is TRBJ2-7, the V gene TRBV10-3, with 8 bases matching TRBD1. This CDR3 spans 13 amino acids. CDR1 and CDR2 from the germline V gene are ENHRY and SYGVKD. With 4 bases clipped from V and 6 bases from J, the junction kept 5 bases outside the gene matches. CDR3 loop: CAISVPDRAEQYF. The CDR3 nucleotides read TGTGCCATCAGTGTACCGGACAGGGCCGAGCAGTACTTC.

The chain couples TRBV7-9 to TRBJ2-1; D uncertain. V lost 7 bases, J lost 0 bases, and 13 bases lay in between. Germline CDR1 reads SEHNR; CDR2 reads FQNEAQ (reference sequence). The CDR3 sequence is 15 residues long. The CDR3 is CASTLRASSYNEQFF. The CDR3 DNA reads as TGTGCCAGCACCCTTCGAGCGAGCTCCTACAATGAGCAGTTCTTC.

This clonotype showed up just a few times. V is TRBV18 and J is TRBJ1-6, with D maybe TRBD1 (5 bases). Germline V gene data show CDR1 as KGHSH and CDR2 as LQKENI. The CDR3 length is 15 residues. Trimming cost V 3 bases and J 13 bases, with 19 bases left between them. CDR3 protein: CASSPGRQSQFPLHF. The CDR3 DNA reads TGTGCCAGCTCACCTGGCAGACAGAGTCAATTCCCCCTCCACTTT. The whole variable domain, filled in from reference TRBV18 and TRBJ1-6, reads NAGVMQNPRHLVRRRGQEARLRCSPMKGHSHVYWYRQLPEEGLKFMVYLQKENIIDESGMPKERFSAEFPKEGPSILRIQQVVRGDSAAYFCASSPGRQSQFPLHFGNGTRLTVT.

This clonotype was seen repeatedly, ten times or more. The chain carries TRBV6-1 and TRBJ2-3; 7 bases align to TRBD1. Germline V gives CDR1 MNHNS, CDR2 SASEGT. CDR3 length: 16 amino acids. The V segment lost 0 bases and the J segment 4 bases; nucleotides outside the gene matches: 7. CDR3 coding DNA: TGTGCCAGCAGTGAAGCTCAGGGGGAAAAAGCAGATACGCAGTATTTT. It specifies CASSEAQGEKADTQYF.

The chain's CDR3 is CSVDKGGRYGYTF. CDR3 bases: TGCAGCGTTGATAAAGGGGGTCGATATGGCTACACCTTC. V and J are TRBV29-1 and TRBJ1-2; D is possibly TRBD1 (6 bases). Germline CDR1 reads SQVTM; CDR2 reads ANQGSEA. The ends were cut back, 3 bases at V and 5 bases at J, with 13 bases in the middle. CDR3 size: 13 residues. The variable domain in full, with the rest retrieved from reference TRBV29-1 and TRBJ1-2, is SAVISQKPSRDICQRGTSLTIQCQVDSQVTMMFWYRQQPGQSLTLIATANQGSEATYESGFVIDKFPISRPNLTFSTLTVSNMSPEDSSIYLCSVDKGGRYGYTFGSGTRLTVV.

The chain recombines TRBV28 with TRBJ2-2, with a possible D match to TRBD1 (6 bases). The germline V and J ends were trimmed by 7 bases and 1 base, with 10 bases remaining between them. The CDR3 is made up of 14 amino acids. Germline V gives CDR1 MDHEN, CDR2 SYDVKM. This chain's CDR3 is CASTSGQNTGELFF. The CDR3, as DNA: TGTGCCAGCACCTCGGGACAGAACACCGGGGAGCTGTTTTTT.

Many counts were recorded for this clonotype. The V gene is TRBV27, the J gene TRBJ2-2; 7 nucleotides line up with TRBD2. J lost 6 bases, V lost 2 bases, and 0 bases had no gene match. This CDR3 region has 13 residues. Germline CDR1 reads MNHEY; CDR2 reads SMNVEV (reference sequence). CDR3 protein: CASSLRGAGELFF. CDR3 in DNA: TGTGCCAGCAGTTTACGGGGGGCCGGGGAGCTGTTTTTT.

CDR3 bases: TGTGCCAGCAGCTTAGTGGGACGGGGCATCGGAAACACCATATATTTT. Its translation: CASSLVGRGIGNTIYF. This sequence joins TRBV11-2 and TRBJ1-3; weak D call: TRBD1 (5 bases). The CDR3 is 16 residues long. V was shortened by 1 base and J by 4 bases, with 14 bases between the two germline ends. Germline-derived CDR1 and CDR2 are SGHAT and FQNNGV.

V gene TRBV28 combines with J gene TRBJ1-6; D possibly corresponds to TRBD1 (5 bases). Germline values: CDR1 MDHEN, CDR2 SYDVKM. CDR3 length: 17 residues. Trimming pared 6 bases from V and 0 bases from J, leaving 15 bases between. CDR3 coding DNA: TGTGCCAGCAGGGGGGGAGGTGTGGGCTCCTATAATTCACCCCTCCACTTT. This codes for CASRGGGVGSYNSPLHF.

This clonotype was detected a few times. The chain couples TRBV7-9 to TRBJ2-2, with a possible D match to TRBD2 (6 bases). The CDR3 is 13 residues long. Per the germline V gene, CDR1 is SEHNR and CDR2 is FQNEAQ (reference sequence). Trimming removed 10 bases at V and 1 base at J, with 10 bases between. CDR3 DNA: TGTGCCACGACTAGTGAGAACACCGGGGAGCTGTTTTTT. It codes for CATTSENTGELFF. Based on the CDR3 plus reference TRBV7-9 and TRBJ2-2, the full variable domain is DTGVSQNPRHKITKRGQNVTFRCDPISEHNRLYWYRQTLGQGPEFLTYFQNEAQLEKSRLLSDRFSAERPKGSFSTLEIQRTEQGDSAMYLCATTSENTGELFFGEGSRLTVL.

The chain joins TRBV3-1 to TRBJ2-7, with no clear D. CDR3 length: 14 residues. Trimming pared 0 bases from V and 2 bases from J, leaving 8 bases between. Germline CDR1 is LGHDT and CDR2 is YNNKEL (reference sequence). CDR3 sequence (DNA): TGTGCCAGCAGCCAAGATGAAGGGACCTACGAGCAGTACTTC. Translated: CASSQDEGTYEQYF.

This clonotype showed up just a few times. The CDR3 DNA is TGTGCCAGCAGCGTTCAGGTGAACACTGAAGCTTTCTTT. Its translation is CASSVQVNTEAFF. The chain is built from TRBV12-3 or TRBV12-4 and TRBJ1-1; D gene uncertain. V lost 6 bases and J 0 bases, leaving 8 bases between the germline ends. The CDR3 runs 13 residues.

This clonotype has just a few counts. The CDR3, as DNA: TGTGCCAGCAGCAACGAGCCGGGCTCCTACGAGCAGTACGTC. Its translation is CASSNEPGSYEQYV. The chain couples TRBV21-1 to TRBJ2-7. TRBV21-1 is marked as a pseudogene. The CDR3 spans 14 residues.

This sequence joins TRBV19 and TRBJ2-3; 8 bases line up with TRBD1. CDR1 is LNHDA, CDR2 SQIVND, per germline (reference sequence). The CDR3 extends over 16 amino acids. Trimming removed 7 bases from V and 1 base from J; junction bases left unmatched: 10. CDR3 loop: CASNPATGVGTDTQYF. CDR3 in DNA: TGTGCCAGTAATCCCGCGACAGGGGTCGGCACAGATACGCAGTATTTT.

This clonotype was observed a few times. The genes are TRBV7-8 and TRBJ2-7; weak D call: TRBD2 (6 bases). Germline values: CDR1 SGHVS, CDR2 FQNEAQ. The germline V and J ends were trimmed by 1 base and 6 bases, with 19 bases remaining between them. CDR3 length: 16 residues. The CDR3 loop reads CASSLEGAREAGEQYV. CDR3 DNA sequence: TGTGCCAGCAGCTTAGAAGGGGCCAGGGAGGCTGGCGAGCAGTACGTC.